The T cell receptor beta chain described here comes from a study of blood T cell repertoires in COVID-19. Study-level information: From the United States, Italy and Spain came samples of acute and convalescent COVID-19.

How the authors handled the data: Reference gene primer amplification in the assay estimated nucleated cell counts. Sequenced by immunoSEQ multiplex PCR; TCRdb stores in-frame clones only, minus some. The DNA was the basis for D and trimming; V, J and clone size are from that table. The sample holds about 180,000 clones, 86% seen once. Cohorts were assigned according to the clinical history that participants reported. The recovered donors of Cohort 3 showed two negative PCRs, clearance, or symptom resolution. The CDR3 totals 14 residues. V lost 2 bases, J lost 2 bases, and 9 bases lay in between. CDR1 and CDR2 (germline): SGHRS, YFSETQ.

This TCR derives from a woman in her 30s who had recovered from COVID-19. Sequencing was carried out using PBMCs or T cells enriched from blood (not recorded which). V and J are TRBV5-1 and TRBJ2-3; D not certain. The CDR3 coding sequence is TGCGCCAGCAGCTTAACTCAACTCACAGATACGCAGTATTTT. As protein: CASSLTQLTDTQYF.